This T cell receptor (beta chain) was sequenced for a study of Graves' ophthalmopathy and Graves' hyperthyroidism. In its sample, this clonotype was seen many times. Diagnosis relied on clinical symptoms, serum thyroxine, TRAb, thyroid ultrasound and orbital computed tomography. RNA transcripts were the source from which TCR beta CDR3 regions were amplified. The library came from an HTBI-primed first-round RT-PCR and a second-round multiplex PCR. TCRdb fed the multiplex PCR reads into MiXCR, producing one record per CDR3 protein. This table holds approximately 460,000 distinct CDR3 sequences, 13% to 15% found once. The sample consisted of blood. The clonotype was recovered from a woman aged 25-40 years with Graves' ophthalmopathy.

The CDR3 region has the DNA TGTGCCAGCAGCTTAGTCTCAGGGGCCTACGAGCAGTACTTC. Protein product: CASSLVSGAYEQYF. The V call is TRBV7-9, the J call TRBJ2-7; D might be TRBD1 (6 bases). The V gene's germline CDR1 is SEHNR and CDR2 FQNEAQ (reference sequence). The CDR3 extends over 14 amino acids. V was pared by 1 base and J by 2 bases, with 9 bases between.